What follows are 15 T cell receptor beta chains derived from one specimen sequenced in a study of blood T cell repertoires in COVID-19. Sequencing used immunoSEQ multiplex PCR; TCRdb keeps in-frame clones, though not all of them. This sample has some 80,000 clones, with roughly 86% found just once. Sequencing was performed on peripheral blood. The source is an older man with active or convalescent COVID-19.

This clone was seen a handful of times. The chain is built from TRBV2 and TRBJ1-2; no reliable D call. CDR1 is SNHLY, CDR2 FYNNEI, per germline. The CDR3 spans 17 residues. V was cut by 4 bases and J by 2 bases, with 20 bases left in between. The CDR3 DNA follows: TGTGCCAGCAGTGCCGAACGGCCAGCCAGGAGGAACTATGGCTACACCTTC. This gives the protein CASSAERPARRNYGYTF.

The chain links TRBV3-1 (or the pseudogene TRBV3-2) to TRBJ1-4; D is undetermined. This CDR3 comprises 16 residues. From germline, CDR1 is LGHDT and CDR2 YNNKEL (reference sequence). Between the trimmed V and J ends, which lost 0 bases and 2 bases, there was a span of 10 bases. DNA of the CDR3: TGTGCCAGCAGCCAAGAGGACCGGGGTACTAATGAAAAACTGTTTTTT. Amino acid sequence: CASSQEDRGTNEKLFF.

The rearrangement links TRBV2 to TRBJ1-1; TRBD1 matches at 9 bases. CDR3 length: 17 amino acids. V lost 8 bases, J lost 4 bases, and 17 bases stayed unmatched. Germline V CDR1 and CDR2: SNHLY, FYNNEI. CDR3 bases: TGTGCCAGCGTAGATCTGGGGACAGGGCGATCGGGCACTGAAGCTTTCTTT. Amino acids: CASVDLGTGRSGTEAFF.

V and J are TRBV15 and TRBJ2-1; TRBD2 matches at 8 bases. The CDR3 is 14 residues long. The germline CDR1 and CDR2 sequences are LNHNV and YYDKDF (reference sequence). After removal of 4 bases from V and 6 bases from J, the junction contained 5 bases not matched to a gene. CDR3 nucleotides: TGTGCCACCAGCACCACGAGCGGGAGCAATGAGCAGTTCTTC. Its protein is CATSTTSGSNEQFF.

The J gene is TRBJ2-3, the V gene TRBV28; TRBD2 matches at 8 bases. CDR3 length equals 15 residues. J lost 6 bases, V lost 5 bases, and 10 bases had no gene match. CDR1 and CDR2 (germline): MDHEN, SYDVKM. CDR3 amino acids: CASSTAGATADTQYF. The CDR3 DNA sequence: TGTGCCAGCAGTACAGCGGGGGCGACCGCCGATACGCAGTATTTT.

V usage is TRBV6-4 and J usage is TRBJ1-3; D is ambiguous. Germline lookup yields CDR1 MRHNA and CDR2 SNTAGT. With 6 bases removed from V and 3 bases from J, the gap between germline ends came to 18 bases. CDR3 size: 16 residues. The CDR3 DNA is TGTGCCAGCAGGGAAGGAGGGATCCATTGTGGAAACACCATATATTTT. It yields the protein CASREGGIHCGNTIYF.

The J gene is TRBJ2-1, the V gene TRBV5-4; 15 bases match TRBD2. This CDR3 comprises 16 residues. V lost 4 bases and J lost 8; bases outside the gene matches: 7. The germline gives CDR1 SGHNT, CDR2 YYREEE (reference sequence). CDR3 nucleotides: TGTGCCAGCAGCCCCCGGACTAGCGGGAGGGCCTATGAGCAGTTCTTC. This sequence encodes CASSPRTSGRAYEQFF. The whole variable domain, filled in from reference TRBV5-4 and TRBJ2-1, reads ETGVTQSPTHLIKTRGQQVTLRCSSQSGHNTVSWYQQALGQGPQFIFQYYREEENGRGNFPPRFSGLQFPNYSSELNVNALELDDSALYLCASSPRTSGRAYEQFFGPGTRLTVL.

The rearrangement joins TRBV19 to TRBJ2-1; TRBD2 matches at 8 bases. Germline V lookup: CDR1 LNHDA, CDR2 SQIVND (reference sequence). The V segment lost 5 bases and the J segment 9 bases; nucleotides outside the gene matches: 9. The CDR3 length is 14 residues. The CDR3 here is CASSRSPGGGEQFF. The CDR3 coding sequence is TGTGCCAGTAGTCGGTCGCCGGGGGGGGGTGAGCAGTTCTTC.

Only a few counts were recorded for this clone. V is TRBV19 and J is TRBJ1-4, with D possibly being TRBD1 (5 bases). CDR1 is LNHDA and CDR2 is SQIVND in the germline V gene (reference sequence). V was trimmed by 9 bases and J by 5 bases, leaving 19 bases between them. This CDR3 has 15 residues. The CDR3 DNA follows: TGTGCCAGCAAGTATTGGGACGGGGGGAATGAAAAACTGTTTTTT. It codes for CASKYWDGGNEKLFF.

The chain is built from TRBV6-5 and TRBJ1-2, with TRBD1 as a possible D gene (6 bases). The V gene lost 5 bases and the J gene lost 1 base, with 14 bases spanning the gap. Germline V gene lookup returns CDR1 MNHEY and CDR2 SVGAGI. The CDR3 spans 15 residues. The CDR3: CASSPRTEINYGYTF. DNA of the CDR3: TGTGCCAGCAGTCCCCGGACAGAAATTAACTATGGCTACACCTTC.

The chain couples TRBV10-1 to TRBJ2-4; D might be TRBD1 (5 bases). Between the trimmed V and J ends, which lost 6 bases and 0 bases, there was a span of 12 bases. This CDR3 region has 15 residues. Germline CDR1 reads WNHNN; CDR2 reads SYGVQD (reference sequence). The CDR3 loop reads CASRPRQLAKNIQYF. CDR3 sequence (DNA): TGCGCCAGCAGACCTAGACAGTTAGCCAAAAACATTCAGTACTTC.

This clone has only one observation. The CDR3: CASSLLTGGAKNIQYF. For the CDR3, the DNA is TGTGCCAGCAGTTTATTGACAGGGGGCGCAAAAAACATTCAGTACTTC. The V call is TRBV28, the J call TRBJ2-4, with TRBD1 identical over 10 bases. The CDR3 covers 16 residues. V lost 1 base, J lost 4 bases, and 4 bases stayed unmatched. CDR1 is MDHEN and CDR2 is SYDVKM in the germline V gene.

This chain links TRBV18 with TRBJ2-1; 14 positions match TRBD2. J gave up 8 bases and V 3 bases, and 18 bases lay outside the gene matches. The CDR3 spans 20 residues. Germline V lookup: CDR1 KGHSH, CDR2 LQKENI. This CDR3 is CASSPDRGLVGTSGRHEQFF. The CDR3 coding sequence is TGTGCCAGCTCACCTGACAGGGGGCTGGTCGGGACTAGCGGGAGACATGAGCAGTTCTTC. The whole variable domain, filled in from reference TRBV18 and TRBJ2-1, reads NAGVMQNPRHLVRRRGQEARLRCSPMKGHSHVYWYRQLPEEGLKFMVYLQKENIIDESGMPKERFSAEFPKEGPSILRIQQVVRGDSAAYFCASSPDRGLVGTSGRHEQFFGPGTRLTVL.

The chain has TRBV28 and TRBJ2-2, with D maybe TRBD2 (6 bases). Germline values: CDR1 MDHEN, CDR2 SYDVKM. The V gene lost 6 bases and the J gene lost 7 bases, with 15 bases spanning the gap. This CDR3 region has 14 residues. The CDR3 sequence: CASRDPSDHGELFF. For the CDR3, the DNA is TGTGCCAGCAGGGACCCTAGCGATCACGGGGAGCTGTTTTTT. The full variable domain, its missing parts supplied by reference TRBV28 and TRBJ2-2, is DVKVTQSSRYLVKRTGEKVFLECVQDMDHENMFWYRQDPGLGLRLIYFSYDVKMKEKGDIPEGYSVSREKKERFSLILESASTNQTSMYLCASRDPSDHGELFFGEGSRLTVL.

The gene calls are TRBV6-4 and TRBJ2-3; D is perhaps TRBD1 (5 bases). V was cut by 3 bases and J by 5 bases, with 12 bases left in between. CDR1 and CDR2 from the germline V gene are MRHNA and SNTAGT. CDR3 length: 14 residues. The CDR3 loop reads CASSERGEEDTQYF. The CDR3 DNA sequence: TGTGCCAGCAGTGAAAGGGGTGAGGAAGATACGCAGTATTTT.